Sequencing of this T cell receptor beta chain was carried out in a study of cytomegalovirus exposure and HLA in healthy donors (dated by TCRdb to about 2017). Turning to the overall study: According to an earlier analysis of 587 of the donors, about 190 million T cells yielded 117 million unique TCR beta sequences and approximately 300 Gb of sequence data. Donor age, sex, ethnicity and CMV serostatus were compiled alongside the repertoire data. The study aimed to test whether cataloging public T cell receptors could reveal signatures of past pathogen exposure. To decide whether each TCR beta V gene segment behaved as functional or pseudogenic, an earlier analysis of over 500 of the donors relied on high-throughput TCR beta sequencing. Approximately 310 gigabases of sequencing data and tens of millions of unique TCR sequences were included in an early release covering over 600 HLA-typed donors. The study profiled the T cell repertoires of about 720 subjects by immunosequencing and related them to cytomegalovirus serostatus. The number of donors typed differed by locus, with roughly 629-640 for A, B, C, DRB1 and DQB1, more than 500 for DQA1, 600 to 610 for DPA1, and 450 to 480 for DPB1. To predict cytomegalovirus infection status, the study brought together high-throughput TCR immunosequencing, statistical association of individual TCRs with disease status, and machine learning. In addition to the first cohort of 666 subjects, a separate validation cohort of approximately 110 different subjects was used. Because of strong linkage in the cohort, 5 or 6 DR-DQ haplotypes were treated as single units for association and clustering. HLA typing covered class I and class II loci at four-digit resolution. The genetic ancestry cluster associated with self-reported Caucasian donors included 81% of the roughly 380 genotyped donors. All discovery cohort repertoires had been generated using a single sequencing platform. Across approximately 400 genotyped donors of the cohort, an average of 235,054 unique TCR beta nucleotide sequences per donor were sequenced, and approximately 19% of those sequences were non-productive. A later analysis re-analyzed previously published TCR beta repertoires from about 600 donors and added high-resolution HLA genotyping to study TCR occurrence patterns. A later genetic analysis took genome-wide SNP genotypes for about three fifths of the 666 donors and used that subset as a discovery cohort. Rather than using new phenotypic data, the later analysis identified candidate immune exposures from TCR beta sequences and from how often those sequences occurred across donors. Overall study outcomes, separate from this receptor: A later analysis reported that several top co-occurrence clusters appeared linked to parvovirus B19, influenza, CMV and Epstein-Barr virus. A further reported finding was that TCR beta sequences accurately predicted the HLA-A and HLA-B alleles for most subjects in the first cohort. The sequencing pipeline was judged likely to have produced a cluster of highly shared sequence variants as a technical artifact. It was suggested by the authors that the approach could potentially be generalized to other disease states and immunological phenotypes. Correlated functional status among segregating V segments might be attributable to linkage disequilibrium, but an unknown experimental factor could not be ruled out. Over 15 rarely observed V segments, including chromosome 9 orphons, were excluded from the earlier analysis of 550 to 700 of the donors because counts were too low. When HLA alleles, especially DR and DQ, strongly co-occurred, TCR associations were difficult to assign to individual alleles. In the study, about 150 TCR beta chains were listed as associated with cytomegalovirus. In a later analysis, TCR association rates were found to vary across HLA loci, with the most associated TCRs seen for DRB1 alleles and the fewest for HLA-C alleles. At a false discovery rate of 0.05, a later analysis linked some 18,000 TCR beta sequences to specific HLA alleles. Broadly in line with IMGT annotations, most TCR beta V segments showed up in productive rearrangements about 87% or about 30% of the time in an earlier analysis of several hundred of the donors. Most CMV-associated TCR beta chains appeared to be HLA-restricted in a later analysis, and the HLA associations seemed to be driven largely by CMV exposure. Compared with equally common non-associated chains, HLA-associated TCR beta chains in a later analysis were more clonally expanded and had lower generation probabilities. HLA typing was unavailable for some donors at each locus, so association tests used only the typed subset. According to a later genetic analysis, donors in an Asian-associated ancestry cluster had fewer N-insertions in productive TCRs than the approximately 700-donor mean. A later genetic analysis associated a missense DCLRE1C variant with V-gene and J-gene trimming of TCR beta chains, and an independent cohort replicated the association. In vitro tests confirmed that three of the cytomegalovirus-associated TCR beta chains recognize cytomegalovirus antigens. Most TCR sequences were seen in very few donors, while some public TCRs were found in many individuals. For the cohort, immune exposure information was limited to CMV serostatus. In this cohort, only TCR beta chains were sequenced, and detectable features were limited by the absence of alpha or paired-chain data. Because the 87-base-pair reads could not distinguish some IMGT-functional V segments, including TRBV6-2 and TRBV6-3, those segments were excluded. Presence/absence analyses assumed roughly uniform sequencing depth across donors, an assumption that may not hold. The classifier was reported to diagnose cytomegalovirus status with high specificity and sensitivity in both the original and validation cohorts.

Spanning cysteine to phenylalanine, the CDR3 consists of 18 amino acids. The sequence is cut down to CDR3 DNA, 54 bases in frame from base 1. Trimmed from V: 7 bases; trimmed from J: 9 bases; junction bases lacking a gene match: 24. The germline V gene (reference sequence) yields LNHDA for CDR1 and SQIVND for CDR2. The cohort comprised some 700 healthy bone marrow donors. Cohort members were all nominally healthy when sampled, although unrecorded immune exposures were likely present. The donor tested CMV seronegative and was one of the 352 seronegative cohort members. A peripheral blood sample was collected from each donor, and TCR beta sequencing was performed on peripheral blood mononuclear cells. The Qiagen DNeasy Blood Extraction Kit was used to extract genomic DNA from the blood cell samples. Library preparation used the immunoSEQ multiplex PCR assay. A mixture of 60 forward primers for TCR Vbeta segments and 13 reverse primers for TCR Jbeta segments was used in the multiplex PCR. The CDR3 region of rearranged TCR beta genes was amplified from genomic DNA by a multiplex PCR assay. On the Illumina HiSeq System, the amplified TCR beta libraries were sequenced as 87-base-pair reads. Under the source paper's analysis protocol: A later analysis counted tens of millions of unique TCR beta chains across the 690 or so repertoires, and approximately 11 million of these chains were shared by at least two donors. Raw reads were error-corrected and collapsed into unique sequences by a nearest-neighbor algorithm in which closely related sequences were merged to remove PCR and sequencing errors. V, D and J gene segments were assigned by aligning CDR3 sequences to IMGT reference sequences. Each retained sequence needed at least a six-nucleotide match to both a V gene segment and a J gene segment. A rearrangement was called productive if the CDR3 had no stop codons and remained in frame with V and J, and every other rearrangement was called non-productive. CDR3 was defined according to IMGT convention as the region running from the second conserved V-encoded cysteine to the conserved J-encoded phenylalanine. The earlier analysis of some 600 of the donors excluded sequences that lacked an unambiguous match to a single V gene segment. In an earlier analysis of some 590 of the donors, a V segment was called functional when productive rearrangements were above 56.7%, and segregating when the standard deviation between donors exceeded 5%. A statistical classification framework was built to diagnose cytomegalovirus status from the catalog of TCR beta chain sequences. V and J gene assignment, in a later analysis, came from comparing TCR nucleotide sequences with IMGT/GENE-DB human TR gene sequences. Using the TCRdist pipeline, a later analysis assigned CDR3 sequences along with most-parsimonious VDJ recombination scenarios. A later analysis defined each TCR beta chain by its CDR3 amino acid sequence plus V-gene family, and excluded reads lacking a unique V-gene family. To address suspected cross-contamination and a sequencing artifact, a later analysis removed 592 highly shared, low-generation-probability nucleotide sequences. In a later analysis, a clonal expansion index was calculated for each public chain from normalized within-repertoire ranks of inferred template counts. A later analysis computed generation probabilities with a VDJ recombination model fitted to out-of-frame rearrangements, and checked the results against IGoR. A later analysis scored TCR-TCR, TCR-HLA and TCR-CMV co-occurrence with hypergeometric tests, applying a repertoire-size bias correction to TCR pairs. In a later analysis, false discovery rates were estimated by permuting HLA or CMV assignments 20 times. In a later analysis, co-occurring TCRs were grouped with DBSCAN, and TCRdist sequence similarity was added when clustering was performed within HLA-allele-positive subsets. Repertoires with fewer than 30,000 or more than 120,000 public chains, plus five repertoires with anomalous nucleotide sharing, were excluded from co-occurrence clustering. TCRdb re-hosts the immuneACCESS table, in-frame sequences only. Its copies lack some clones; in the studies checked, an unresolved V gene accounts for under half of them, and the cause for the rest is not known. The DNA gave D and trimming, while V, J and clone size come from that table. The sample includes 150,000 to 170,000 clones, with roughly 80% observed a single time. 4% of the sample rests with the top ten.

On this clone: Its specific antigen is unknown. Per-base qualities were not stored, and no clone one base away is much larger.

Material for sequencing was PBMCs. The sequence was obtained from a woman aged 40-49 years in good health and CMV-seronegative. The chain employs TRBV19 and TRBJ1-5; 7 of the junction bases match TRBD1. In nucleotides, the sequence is TGTGCCAGTACCCCCCCGGGGCAGGGGGTCCCCGGCGGAAGGCCCCAGCATTTT. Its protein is CASTPPGQGVPGGRPQHF.